This entry concerns a single TCR beta chain. Its antigen is not identified. The CDR3 runs 13 residues. CDR1 is MNHNS and CDR2 is SASEGT in the germline V gene. V lost 8 bases to trimming and J lost 2 bases, with 11 bases between them. Assay execution took place at the deep level. Sequencing used immunoSEQ multiplex PCR; TCRdb keeps in-frame clones, though not all of them. The sample lists around 1.5 million clones; approximately 98% were seen once. This sample stems from a study of shared clonotypes between healthy human individuals. Study-level points and caveats: Across subsets, estimated richness was generally greater for naive than for memory populations. Blood was the only sampled material, and tissue repertoires likely differ.

What was sequenced was naive CD4+ T cells sorted from blood. Regarding subset: CD45RA+ positively selected. The origin of this receptor is a man aged 30-40 years in good health. V and J are TRBV6-1 and TRBJ2-3; D is uncertain. In DNA, the CDR3 is TGTGCCAGCCATGTGCCCTCCACAGATACGCAGTATTTT. Its translation: CASHVPSTDTQYF.